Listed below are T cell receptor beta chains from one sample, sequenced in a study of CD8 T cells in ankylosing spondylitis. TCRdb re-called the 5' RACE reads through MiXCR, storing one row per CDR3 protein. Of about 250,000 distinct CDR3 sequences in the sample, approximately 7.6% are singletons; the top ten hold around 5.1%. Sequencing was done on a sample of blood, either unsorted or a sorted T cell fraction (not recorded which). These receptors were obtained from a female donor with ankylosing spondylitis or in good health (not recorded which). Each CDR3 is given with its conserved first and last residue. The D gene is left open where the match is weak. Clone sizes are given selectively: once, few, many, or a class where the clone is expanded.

CDR3 DNA: TGTGCCAGCAGTTACTCGACGGGCCAGGGGGTCTCACCCCTCCACTTT
CDR3 protein: CASSYSTGQGVSPLHF
clone size: many
D gene: TRBD1
J gene: TRBJ1-6
V gene: TRBV6-5

CDR3 DNA: TGCAGCGCTGACCGAAGCATGAACACTGAAGCTTTCTTT
CDR3 protein: CSADRSMNTEAFF
clone size: .
D gene: .
J gene: TRBJ1-1
V gene: TRBV29-1

CDR3 DNA: TGTGCCAGCAGTTCCCTTCTAGCGGCAGAGACCCAGTACTTC
CDR3 protein: CASSSLLAAETQYF
clone size: many
D gene: TRBD2
J gene: TRBJ2-5
V gene: TRBV28

CDR3 DNA: TGCGCCAGCAGCTCCAGCCAGCGGGGGGTTGGCTACACCTTC
CDR3 protein: CASSSSQRGVGYTF
clone size: many
D gene: .
J gene: TRBJ1-2
V gene: TRBV5-1

CDR3 DNA: TGCAGCGTTGAAGGTCTGGACAGGGCCCATGGCTACACCTTC
CDR3 protein: CSVEGLDRAHGYTF
clone size: many
D gene: TRBD1
J gene: TRBJ1-2
V gene: TRBV29-1

CDR3 DNA: TGCAGTGCTAGGCTAGCGCAAGAGACCCAGTACTTC
CDR3 protein: CSARLAQETQYF
clone size: many
D gene: .
J gene: TRBJ2-5
V gene: TRBV20-1

CDR3 DNA: TGTGCCAGCAGGCCTCCCGACGGGGGAGATACGCAGTATTTT
CDR3 protein: CASRPPDGGDTQYF
clone size: few
D gene: .
J gene: TRBJ2-3
V gene: TRBV7-9

CDR3 DNA: TGCAGTGCTAGGAGGGGGCAGGGAGGCGTGTTCTTC
CDR3 protein: CSARRGQGGVFF
clone size: .
D gene: .
J gene: TRBJ2-1
V gene: TRBV20-1

CDR3 DNA: TGTGCCAGCCAGGGCACAGATACGCAGTATTTT
CDR3 protein: CASQGTDTQYF
clone size: few
D gene: .
J gene: TRBJ2-3
V gene: TRBV11-2

CDR3 DNA: TGTGCCAGCAGTCGGACTAGCGGGAGGGCCTATGAGCAGTTCTTC
CDR3 protein: CASSRTSGRAYEQFF
clone size: many
D gene: TRBD2
J gene: TRBJ2-1
V gene: TRBV6-1

CDR3 DNA: TGTGCCAGCAGCCAAGCTCCGACAGGAATCGGCGGGGAGCTGTTTTTT
CDR3 protein: CASSQAPTGIGGELFF
clone size: many
D gene: .
J gene: TRBJ2-2
V gene: TRBV3-1

CDR3 DNA: TGTGCCAGCAGTCTCCCGTATACCGATAATGAGCAGTTCTTC
CDR3 protein: CASSLPYTDNEQFF
clone size: many
D gene: .
J gene: TRBJ2-1
V gene: TRBV28

CDR3 DNA: TGTGCCAGCAGCCTTGACAGGTATGAAGCTTTCTTT
CDR3 protein: CASSLDRYEAFF
clone size: many
D gene: .
J gene: TRBJ1-1
V gene: TRBV7-9

CDR3 DNA: TGTGCCAGCAGCGTCACTAGCGGGAGCTCCTACGAGCAGTACTTC
CDR3 protein: CASSVTSGSSYEQYF
clone size: many
D gene: TRBD2
J gene: TRBJ2-7
V gene: TRBV7-2

CDR3 DNA: TGCGCCAGCAGCCCCTCTGCGAGGAACACCGGGGAGCTGTTTTTT
CDR3 protein: CASSPSARNTGELFF
clone size: many
D gene: .
J gene: TRBJ2-2
V gene: TRBV5-1

CDR3 DNA: TGTGCCAGCAGTTTGAGCGACAGGGACTCCTACGAGCAGTACTTC
CDR3 protein: CASSLSDRDSYEQYF
clone size: many
D gene: TRBD1
J gene: TRBJ2-7
V gene: TRBV12-3/TRBV12-4

CDR3 DNA: TGTGCCAGCAGCTTAGCGTCAGCGGGAGGTAAAGATACGCAGTATTTT
CDR3 protein: CASSLASAGGKDTQYF
clone size: many
D gene: TRBD2
J gene: TRBJ2-3
V gene: TRBV7-6

CDR3 DNA: TGCGCCAGCAGCCAAGATAGGGGGGATACGCAGTATTTT
CDR3 protein: CASSQDRGDTQYF
clone size: many
D gene: .
J gene: TRBJ2-3
V gene: TRBV4-3

CDR3 DNA: TGTGCCAGCAGCCGAGCTGGGCTCTATGGCTACACCTTC
CDR3 protein: CASSRAGLYGYTF
clone size: many
D gene: .
J gene: TRBJ1-2
V gene: TRBV28

CDR3 DNA: TGCGCCAGCAGCTCGGGGCCCACCGGGGAGCTGTTTTTT
CDR3 protein: CASSSGPTGELFF
clone size: many
D gene: .
J gene: TRBJ2-2
V gene: TRBV5-1

CDR3 DNA: TGTGCCAGCAGCTTCCGGGAATACACCGGGGAGCTGTTTTTT
CDR3 protein: CASSFREYTGELFF
clone size: .
D gene: .
J gene: TRBJ2-2
V gene: TRBV7-9

CDR3 DNA: TGTGCCAGCAGTGAGAACAGGGCCAATCAGCCCCAGCATTTT
CDR3 protein: CASSENRANQPQHF
clone size: few
D gene: .
J gene: TRBJ1-5
V gene: TRBV25-1

CDR3 DNA: TGCAGTGCCCCGCTCAACAAGCATGTCGGAGCGGACAATGAGCAGTTCTTC
CDR3 protein: CSAPLNKHVGADNEQFF
clone size: many
D gene: .
J gene: TRBJ2-1
V gene: TRBV20-1

CDR3 DNA: TGCAGTGCTAGATCGGGCAGGTCCTACGAGCAGTACTTC
CDR3 protein: CSARSGRSYEQYF
clone size: many
D gene: .
J gene: TRBJ2-7
V gene: TRBV20-1

CDR3 DNA: TGTGCCAGCAGCTTGACTAGCGCGGGGACCCAGTACTTC
CDR3 protein: CASSLTSAGTQYF
clone size: few
D gene: TRBD2
J gene: TRBJ2-5
V gene: TRBV5-6

CDR3 DNA: TGTGCCATCAGTGAGTCGAGTCAGGGGAAGGACGAGCAGTACTTC
CDR3 protein: CAISESSQGKDEQYF
clone size: many
D gene: .
J gene: TRBJ2-7
V gene: TRBV10-3

CDR3 DNA: TGCGCCAGCTGCCAGGGACTAGCGTCAAATGAGCAGTTCTTC
CDR3 protein: CASCQGLASNEQFF
clone size: many
D gene: TRBD2
J gene: TRBJ2-1
V gene: TRBV5-1

CDR3 DNA: TGCAGTGCTAGAGAACCTAGCGGGAGGGCCCGGGAGCAGTACTTC
CDR3 protein: CSAREPSGRAREQYF
clone size: .
D gene: TRBD2
J gene: TRBJ2-7
V gene: TRBV20-1

CDR3 DNA: TGCGCCAGCAGCCGTGCCCTAGCGGAGGACCCCTACGAGCAGTACTTC
CDR3 protein: CASSRALAEDPYEQYF
clone size: many
D gene: TRBD2
J gene: TRBJ2-7
V gene: TRBV5-1